The present T cell receptor (beta chain) was sequenced within a study of shared clonotypes between healthy human individuals. Study-level information: The cohort had a couple of women and three men, ages 18 to 49.

Splitting of CD4+ cells produced CD45RA+ naive and CD45RA-negative memory subsets. Some clones are missing from TCRdb's copy, which holds only in-frame ones; the method was immunoSEQ multiplex PCR. The table shows around 2.5 million clones, with roughly 93% occurring only once. The germline CDR1 and CDR2 sequences are SGHRS and YFSETQ. The CDR3 has 13 amino acids. V gave up 2 bases and J gave up 3 bases, with 8 bases separating them. Study outcomes and limitations: An effect of sequencing depth on clonotype sharing among donors was expected. Across a few donors, naive CD4 shared approximately 4.5%, naive CD8 under 4%, memory CD4 roughly 2.1%, memory CD8 over 0.3%.

As concerns this clone: Its specificity is unknown. This sample also contains other DNA sequences that code for the same CDR3.

The chain links TRBV5-1 to TRBJ2-5; D uncertain. The receptor was derived from a man between 18 and 35 years old in good health. Some clones in this sample may be carry-over from other donors' samples. The sequenced sample was naive CD4+ T cells from PBMCs. Described subset: CD45RA+ positively selected. The CDR3 here is CASSFSGEETQYF. CDR3 in DNA: TGCGCCAGCAGCTTCTCGGGTGAAGAGACCCAGTACTTC.